This T cell receptor beta chain was observed in a study of cytomegalovirus exposure and HLA in healthy donors. Primers included in the PCR were 60 Vbeta and 13 Jbeta primers. The data were produced by immunoSEQ multiplex PCR, yet TCRdb's version contains in-frame clones alone and is incomplete. Of under 200,000 clones in the sample, less than 80% are singletons; the top ten hold around 3.2%. Details on this clone: At one boundary the junction diverges from the germline segment, which might be a read error.

CDR3 length: 15 amino acids. Germline CDR1 reads SEHNR; CDR2 reads FQNEAQ (reference sequence). This chain links TRBV7-9 with TRBJ2-7; 7 nucleotides agree with TRBD1. Material for sequencing was PBMCs. The sequence derives from a middle-aged man in good health and CMV-seronegative. The DNA for the CDR3 is TGTTCCAGCAGCTCAAGGACAGGCCAGACTTACGAGCAGTACTTC. It translates to CSSSSRTGQTYEQYF.